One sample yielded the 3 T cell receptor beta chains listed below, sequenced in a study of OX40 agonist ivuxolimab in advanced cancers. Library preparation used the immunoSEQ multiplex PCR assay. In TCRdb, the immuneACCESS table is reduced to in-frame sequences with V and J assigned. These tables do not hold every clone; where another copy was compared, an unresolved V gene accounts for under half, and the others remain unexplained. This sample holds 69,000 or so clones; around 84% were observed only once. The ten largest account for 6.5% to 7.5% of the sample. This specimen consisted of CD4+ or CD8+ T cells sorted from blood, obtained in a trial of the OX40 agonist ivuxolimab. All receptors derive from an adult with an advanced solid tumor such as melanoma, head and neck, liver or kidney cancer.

In DNA, the CDR3 is TGTGCCAGCAGTTCTGGCGGGAGCCAGGGGGCGAACATTCAGTACTTC. Translated: CASSSGGSQGANIQYF. This rearrangement joins TRBV6-5 to TRBJ2-4; possible D gene TRBD1, 8 bases. The CDR3 totals 16 residues. The germline V gene encodes CDR1 MNHEY and CDR2 SVGAGI. Trimming shortened V by 4 bases and J by 7 bases, and 20 bases separated the two germline ends.

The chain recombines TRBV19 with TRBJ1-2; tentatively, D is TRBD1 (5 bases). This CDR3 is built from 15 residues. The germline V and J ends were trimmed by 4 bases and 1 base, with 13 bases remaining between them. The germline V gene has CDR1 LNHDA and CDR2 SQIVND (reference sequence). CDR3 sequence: CASSRGLDSNYGYTF. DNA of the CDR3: TGTGCCAGTAGTAGAGGACTCGACAGTAACTATGGCTACACCTTC.

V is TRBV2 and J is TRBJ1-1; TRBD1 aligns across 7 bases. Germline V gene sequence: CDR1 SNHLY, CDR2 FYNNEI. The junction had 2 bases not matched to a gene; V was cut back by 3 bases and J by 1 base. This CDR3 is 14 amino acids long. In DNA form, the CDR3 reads TGTGCCAGCAGTGATAGGACAGGGAACACTGAAGCTTTCTTT. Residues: CASSDRTGNTEAFF.